This TCR beta chain comes out of a study of blood T cell repertoires in COVID-19. The CDR3 spans 12 residues. The V segment lost 10 bases and the J segment 1 base; nucleotides outside the gene matches: 3. The germline V gene encodes CDR1 ENHRY and CDR2 SYGVKD. The table came from immunoSEQ multiplex PCR; TCRdb's copy has only in-frame clones and leaves some out. This sample has 300,000 or so clones, with more than 85% found just once. This chain connects TRBV10-3 to TRBJ1-1; 7 positions agree with TRBD1. This TCR was recovered from a woman in her twenties or thirties with COVID-19, enrolled during active disease. The sequencing sample was made of peripheral blood. The CDR3 nucleotides read TGTGCCACCAGGACAGGGAACACTGAAGCTTTCTTT. Translation: CATRTGNTEAFF.